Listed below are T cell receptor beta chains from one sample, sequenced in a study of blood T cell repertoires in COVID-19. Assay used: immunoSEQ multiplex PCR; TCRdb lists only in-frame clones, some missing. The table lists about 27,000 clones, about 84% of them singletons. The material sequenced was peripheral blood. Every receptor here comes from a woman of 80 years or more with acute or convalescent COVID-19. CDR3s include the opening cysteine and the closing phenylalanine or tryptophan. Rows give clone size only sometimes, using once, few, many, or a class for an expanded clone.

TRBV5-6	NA	CASSLDERTGELFF
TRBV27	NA	CASSPGTGVGEQYF
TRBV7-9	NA	CASSLGTGGTETQYF
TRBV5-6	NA	CASSSGAGEVTQYF
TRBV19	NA	CASRATTGGSGEQYF
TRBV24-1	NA	CATSPAGSYEQYF
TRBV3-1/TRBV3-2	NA	CASMTSGGGEQFF
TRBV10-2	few	CASSLFDEQYF
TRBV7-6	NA	CASSARGGTGELFF
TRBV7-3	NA	CASSFSGPSYNEQFF
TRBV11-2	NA	CASSLSTGGYEQYF
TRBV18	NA	CASGDRDNEQFF
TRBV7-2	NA	CASSQVANTEAFF
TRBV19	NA	CASSIGTSGIETQYF
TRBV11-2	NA	CASSRDRGSDTQYF
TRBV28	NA	CASLHLPTDTQYF
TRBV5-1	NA	CASSLAAGGNEKLFF
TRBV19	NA	CASSMIRGYNSPLHF
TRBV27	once	CASSTLRGGAGQETQYF
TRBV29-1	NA	CSVLVSAYEQYF
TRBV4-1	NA	CASSQDVTGPGTDTQYF
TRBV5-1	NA	CASSLEADRGQPQHF
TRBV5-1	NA	CASNREGNTEAFF
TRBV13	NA	CASSPFFREREQYF
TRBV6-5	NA	CASSHRDRGLYEQYF
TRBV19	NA	CASSIPPGRDQPNTEAFF
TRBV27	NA	CASSLTVIYNEQFF
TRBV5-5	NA	CASSLRTSGSAQETQYF
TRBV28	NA	CASRPQGGVFGYTF